This T cell receptor beta chain originates from a study of blood T cell repertoires in COVID-19. Libraries were prepared by immunoSEQ multiplex PCR; TCRdb keeps only in-frame clonotypes and omits some of them. The sample holds some 200,000 clones, about 85% seen once. Germline CDR1 reads SEHNR; CDR2 reads FQNEAQ (reference sequence). J lost 3 bases, V lost 4 bases, and 8 bases had no gene match. The CDR3 runs 16 residues. Patients at the Seattle site were enrolled during active infection and followed longitudinally. The chain joins TRBV7-9 to TRBJ1-5, with 8 nucleotides matching TRBD1. The material sequenced was peripheral blood. The clonotype originates from a woman aged 80 or older with COVID-19, enrolled during active disease. The CDR3 region is CASSSDRTGFNQPQHF. CDR3 DNA: TGTGCCAGCAGCTCTGACCGGACAGGGTTCAATCAGCCCCAGCATTTT. Together with reference TRBV7-9 and TRBJ1-5, the CDR3 gives the full variable domain: DTGVSQNPRHKITKRGQNVTFRCDPISEHNRLYWYRQTLGQGPEFLTYFQNEAQLEKSRLLSDRFSAERPKGSFSTLEIQRTEQGDSAMYLCASSSDRTGFNQPQHFGDGTRLSIL.